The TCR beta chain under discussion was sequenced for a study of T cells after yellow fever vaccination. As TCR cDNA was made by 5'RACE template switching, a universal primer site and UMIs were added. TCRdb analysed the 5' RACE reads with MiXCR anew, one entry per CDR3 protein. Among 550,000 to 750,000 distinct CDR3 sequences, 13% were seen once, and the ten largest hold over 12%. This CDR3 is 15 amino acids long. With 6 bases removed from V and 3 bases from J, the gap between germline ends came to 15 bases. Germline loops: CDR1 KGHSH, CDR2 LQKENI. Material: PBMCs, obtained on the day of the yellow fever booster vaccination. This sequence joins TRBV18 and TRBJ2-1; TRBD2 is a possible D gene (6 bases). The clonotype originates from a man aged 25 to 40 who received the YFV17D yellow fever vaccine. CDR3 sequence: CASSSTGLHYNEQFF. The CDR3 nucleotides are TGTGCCAGCTCGTCAACGGGACTTCACTACAATGAGCAGTTCTTC.